The present T cell receptor beta chain was sequenced within a study of blood T cell repertoires in COVID-19. Study-level background: Collection of acute and convalescent COVID-19 samples took place in the United States, Italy and Spain. Sample material is recorded as cDNA or gDNA derived from T cells, B-cell-depleted T cells, or PBMCs.

Authors' data handling: Estimated nucleated cell counts came from reference gene primer amplification. Sequencing used immunoSEQ multiplex PCR; TCRdb keeps in-frame clones, though not all of them. The DNA gave D and trimming, while V, J and clone size come from that table. The sample has about 170,000 clones; roughly 80% are singletons. Seattle cases were enrolled at active infection and followed longitudinally. This CDR3 is 17 amino acids long. Germline lookup yields CDR1 SGHDN and CDR2 FVKESK. The junction had 10 bases not matched to a gene; V was cut back by 2 bases and J by 1 base. What was sequenced was peripheral blood. The sequence was collected from a woman in her seventies with COVID-19, enrolled during active disease. V usage is TRBV14 and J usage is TRBJ1-1; TRBD1 matches 7 bases. The CDR3 region has the DNA TGTGCCAGCAGCCAATTATCGACAGGGCAAGGGAACACTGAAGCTTTCTTT. Protein sequence: CASSQLSTGQGNTEAFF.